This T cell receptor (beta chain) was identified during a study of OX40 agonist ivuxolimab in advanced cancers. CDR1 is SGHTA, CDR2 FQGTGA, per germline. This CDR3 contains 14 residues. J gave up 8 bases and V 1 base, and 5 bases lay outside the gene matches. Profiled with immunoSEQ multiplex PCR; TCRdb holds only in-frame clones, not every one. The data contain more than 15,000 clones, around 82% of them singletons. This clonotype originated in an adult with an advanced solid tumor such as melanoma, head and neck, liver or kidney cancer. The sample in question was CD4+ or CD8+ T cells sorted from blood, obtained in a trial of the OX40 agonist ivuxolimab. The V call is TRBV7-3, the J call TRBJ2-1; 7 bases line up with TRBD1. The CDR3 loop reads CASSLNRGVDEQFF. CDR3 bases: TGTGCCAGCAGCTTAAACAGGGGTGTGGATGAGCAGTTCTTC.